The 3 T cell receptor beta chains presented below share a single source sample, sequenced in a study of T-cell memory formation after mild COVID-19. MiXCR was run by TCRdb on the 5' RACE reads, yielding one entry per CDR3 protein. This sample carries about 150,000 distinct CDR3 sequences, roughly a third of them seen once, and the ten largest clones take about 12%. The sequenced sample consisted of PBMCs or a T cell subset sorted from them (not recorded which). The receptor set was obtained from an adult woman who had mild COVID-19 (a few samples of this study predate the infection). Cell type and time point are not known.

J is TRBJ1-1 and V is TRBV12-3 or TRBV12-4; TRBD1 might be the D (6 bases). This CDR3 comprises 13 residues. Trimming took 7 bases from V and 4 from J, leaving 13 bases between them. CDR3 region: CASTPGGGTEAFF. CDR3 coding DNA: TGTGCCAGCACCCCGGGAGGGGGCACTGAAGCTTTCTTT.

This clonotype was detected many times. The CDR3 sequence: CASKPGWGYEQYF. The CDR3 coding sequence is TGTGCCAGCAAACCAGGATGGGGATACGAGCAGTACTTC. The chain employs TRBV6-2 or TRBV6-3 and TRBJ2-7; D not certain. The length of the CDR3 is 13 residues. V was pared by 7 bases and J by 4 bases, with 14 bases between. The V gene's germline CDR1 is MNHEY and CDR2 SVGEGT.

V and J are TRBV20-1 and TRBJ2-3; either TRBD1 or TRBD2 may fit D (5 bases each). Germline CDR1 and CDR2: DFQATT and SNEGSKA (reference sequence). This CDR3 is built from 17 residues. Trimming cost V 0 bases and J 0 bases, with 16 bases left between them. The chain's CDR3 is CSARDLYGAYSTDTQYF. In DNA form, the CDR3 reads TGCAGTGCTAGAGATCTTTACGGGGCGTACAGCACAGATACGCAGTATTTT.